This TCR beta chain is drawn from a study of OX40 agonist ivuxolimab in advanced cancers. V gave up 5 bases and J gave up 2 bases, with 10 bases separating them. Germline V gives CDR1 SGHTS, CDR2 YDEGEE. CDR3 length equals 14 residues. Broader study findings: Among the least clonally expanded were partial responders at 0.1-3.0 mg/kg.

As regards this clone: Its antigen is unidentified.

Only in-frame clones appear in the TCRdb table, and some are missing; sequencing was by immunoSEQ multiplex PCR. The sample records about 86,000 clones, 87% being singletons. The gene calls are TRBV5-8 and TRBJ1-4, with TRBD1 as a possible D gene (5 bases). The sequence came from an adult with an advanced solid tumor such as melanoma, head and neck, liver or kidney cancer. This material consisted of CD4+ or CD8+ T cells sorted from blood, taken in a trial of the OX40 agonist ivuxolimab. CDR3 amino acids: CASSPGRTNEKLFF. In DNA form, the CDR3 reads TGTGCCAGCAGTCCGGGACGGACTAATGAAAAACTGTTTTTT. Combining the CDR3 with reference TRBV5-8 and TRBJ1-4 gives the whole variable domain EAGVTQSPTHLIKTRGQQATLRCSPISGHTSVYWYQQALGLGLQFLLWYDEGEERNRGNFPPRFSGRQFPNYSSELNVNALELEDSALYLCASSPGRTNEKLFFGSGTQLSVL.